This T cell receptor (beta chain) was recovered during a study of PD-1 blockade in classical Hodgkin lymphoma. Study observations and caveats: Those patients who began receiving nivolumab less than 1 year after ASCT had lower diversity, and they were excluded. CD4+ TCR diversity rose significantly by C4D1, and CD8+ TCR diversity did not. Relapsed/refractory patients reportedly had the lowest baseline TCR diversity, below newly diagnosed patients, who were below healthy donors. Patients with a complete response exhibited baseline diversity comparable to newly diagnosed patients.

Sequencing used immunoSEQ multiplex PCR; TCRdb keeps in-frame clones, though not all of them. The sample records about 7,000 clones, approximately 80% being singletons. Germline CDR1 and CDR2: LNHDA and SQIVND (reference sequence). The CDR3 has 14 amino acids. V lost 6 bases, J lost 0 bases, and 6 bases lay in between. The patients all showed relapse after autologous stem cell transplantation, while their brentuximab vedotin exposure varied. Magnetic negative selection was used to purify CD4+ T cells from PBMCs that had been thawed. Only one count was recorded for this clone. Its cognate antigen is unknown.

The material sequenced was CD4+ T cells from blood, taken at baseline. The clonotype comes from a human donor with classical Hodgkin lymphoma. This rearrangement joins TRBV19 to TRBJ2-6; no clear D. DNA for the CDR3: TGTGCCAGTAGACAGATCTCTGGGGCCAACGTCCTGACTTTC. Translation gives CASRQISGANVLTF.